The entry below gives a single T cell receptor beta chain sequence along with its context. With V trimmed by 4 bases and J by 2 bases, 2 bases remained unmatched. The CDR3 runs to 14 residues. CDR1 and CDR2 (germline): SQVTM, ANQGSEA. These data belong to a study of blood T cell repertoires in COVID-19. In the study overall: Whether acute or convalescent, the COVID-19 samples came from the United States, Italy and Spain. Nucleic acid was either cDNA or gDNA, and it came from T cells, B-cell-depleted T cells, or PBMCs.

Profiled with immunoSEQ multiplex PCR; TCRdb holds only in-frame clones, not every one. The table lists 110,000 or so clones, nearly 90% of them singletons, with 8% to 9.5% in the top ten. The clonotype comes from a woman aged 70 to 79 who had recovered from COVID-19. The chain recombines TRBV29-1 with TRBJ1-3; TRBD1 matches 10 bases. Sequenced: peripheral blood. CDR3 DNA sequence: TGCAGCGTTGGACAGGGGGCAACTGGAAACACCATATATTTT. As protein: CSVGQGATGNTIYF. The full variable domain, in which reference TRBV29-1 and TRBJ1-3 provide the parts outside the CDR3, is SAVISQKPSRDICQRGTSLTIQCQVDSQVTMMFWYRQQPGQSLTLIATANQGSEATYESGFVIDKFPISRPNLTFSTLTVSNMSPEDSSIYLCSVGQGATGNTIYFGEGSWLTVV.